Presented here are 20 T cell receptor beta chains from one specimen sequenced in a study of cytomegalovirus exposure and HLA in healthy donors. PCR involved 60 Vbeta and 13 Jbeta primers. TCRdb's table, derived via immunoSEQ multiplex PCR, lists solely in-frame clones and lacks some. The sample comprises 100,000 to 150,000 clones, 60% to 85% of which are singletons, and roughly 1.5% rests with the top ten. The sample was PBMCs. The source is a woman younger than 35 in good health and CMV-seronegative.

The genes are TRBV6-6 and TRBJ2-3, with 7 positions matching TRBD1. V shed 5 bases and J 4 bases; nucleotides not matched to a gene: 9. CDR1 and CDR2 from the germline V gene are MNHNY and SVGAGI (reference sequence). The CDR3 contains 15 residues. The CDR3 sequence: CASSKGGGLSDTQYF. CDR3 coding DNA: TGTGCCAGCAGTAAAGGGGGCGGCTTATCAGATACGCAGTATTTT.

This clone was seen just once. This CDR3 is CASSPTTGEFYGYTF. CDR3 sequence (DNA): TGTGCCAGCAGCCCAACGACAGGGGAGTTCTATGGCTACACCTTC. The genes are TRBV7-8 and TRBJ1-2; 8 bases agree with TRBD1. CDR1 and CDR2 (germline): SGHVS, FQNEAQ. This CDR3 has 15 amino acids. V shed 5 bases and J 4 bases; nucleotides not matched to a gene: 9.

The chain couples TRBV5-1 to TRBJ2-1; weak D call: TRBD2 (7 bases). Trimming removed 4 bases at V and 8 bases at J, with 16 bases between. Germline assignment: CDR1 SGHRS and CDR2 YFSETQ. This CDR3 is 14 amino acids long. In nucleotides, the CDR3 is TGCGCCAGCAGCGAAGCTAGGGGGGGGGATGAGCAGTTCTTC. It specifies CASSEARGGDEQFF.

In its sample, this clone was seen once. The chain couples TRBV15 to TRBJ1-1, with 7 bases lining up with TRBD1. The CDR3 totals 16 residues. V lost 1 base, J lost 0 bases, and 5 bases stayed unmatched. CDR1 is LNHNV, CDR2 YYDKDF, per germline (reference sequence). In DNA form, the CDR3 reads TGTGCCACCAGCAGAGTAGGGACAGCAATGAACACTGAAGCTTTCTTT. The encoded protein is CATSRVGTAMNTEAFF.

The chain carries TRBV5-1 and TRBJ2-7, with D maybe TRBD2 (5 bases). The germline V gene encodes CDR1 SGHRS and CDR2 YFSETQ. Trimming cost V 4 bases and J 5 bases, with 22 bases left between them. The CDR3 spans 16 residues. The CDR3 sequence is CASSAIPGRASNEQYF. CDR3 nucleotides: TGCGCCAGCAGCGCCATCCCTGGGCGGGCTAGCAACGAGCAGTACTTC.

The J gene is TRBJ1-2, the V gene TRBV5-4; TRBD1 matches 7 bases. This CDR3 spans 14 amino acids. CDR1 and CDR2 (germline): SGHNT, YYREEE (reference sequence). Trimming took 4 bases from V and 4 from J; bases not matched to a gene: 7. The chain's CDR3 is CASSGDSLVYGYTF. CDR3 DNA: TGTGCCAGCAGCGGGGACAGCCTAGTCTATGGCTACACCTTC.

The rearrangement links TRBV5-1 to TRBJ1-1, with D perhaps TRBD1 (5 bases). The CDR3 covers 14 residues. Germline-derived CDR1 and CDR2 are SGHRS and YFSETQ. V lost 9 bases and J 1 base, leaving 16 bases between the germline ends. The CDR3 DNA sequence: TGCGCCACCAAACCTCAGACAGAGAACACTGAAGCTTTCTTT. Translating gives CATKPQTENTEAFF. The variable domain in full, completed from reference TRBV5-1 and TRBJ1-1, reads KAGVTQTPRYLIKTRGQQVTLSCSPISGHRSVSWYQQTPGQGLQFLFEYFSETQRNKGNFPGRFSGRQFSNSRSEMNVSTLELGDSALYLCATKPQTENTEAFFGQGTRLTVV.

CDR3 loop: CASSSRLAGGGDTQYF. Written as DNA, the CDR3 is TGTGCCAGCAGTTCCCGACTAGCGGGAGGAGGAGATACGCAGTATTTT. V is TRBV5-4 and J is TRBJ2-3; 13 nucleotides match TRBD2. Germline V CDR1 and CDR2: SGHNT, YYREEE (reference sequence). The trim removed 5 bases at V and 5 bases at J, leaving 8 bases unmatched. This CDR3 has 16 amino acids.

The rearrangement joins TRBV30 to TRBJ1-2; no clear D. CDR1 GTSNPN and CDR2 SVGIG come from the germline V gene (reference sequence). The length of the CDR3 is 13 residues. The V end lost 1 base, the J end lost 2 bases, and 8 bases lay between the germline ends. CDR3 DNA sequence: TGTGCCTGGAGTGGGCTCACAAACTATGGCTACACCTTC. It encodes CAWSGLTNYGYTF. Complete variable domain (other parts from reference TRBV30 and TRBJ1-2): SQTIHQWPATLVQPVGSPLSLECTVEGTSNPNLYWYRQAAGRGLQLLFYSVGIGQISSEVPQNLSASRPQDRQFILSSKKLLLSDSGFYLCAWSGLTNYGYTFGSGTRLTVV.

CDR3 bases: TGTGCCTGGAGCGAGGACAGTCTATCTGAAAAACTGTTTTTT. Translating gives CAWSEDSLSEKLFF. The V and J genes are TRBV30 and TRBJ1-4; perhaps TRBD1 as D (6 bases). The germline V gene encodes CDR1 GTSNPN and CDR2 SVGIG (reference sequence). The CDR3 has 14 amino acids. Between the trimmed V and J ends, which lost 3 bases and 7 bases, there was a span of 15 bases.

The V call is TRBV19, the J call TRBJ1-2; 9 bases are shared with TRBD1. Germline CDR1 LNHDA, CDR2 SQIVND (reference sequence). The J segment lost 8 bases and the V segment lost 3 bases, leaving 7 bases of the junction unmatched. The CDR3 length is 14 residues. The CDR3 region has the DNA TGTGCCAGTAGTATCCGACAGGGGGATCAGGGCTACACCTTC. Translation gives CASSIRQGDQGYTF. Together with reference TRBV19 and TRBJ1-2, the CDR3 gives the full variable domain: DGGITQSPKYLFRKEGQNVTLSCEQNLNHDAMYWYRQDPGQGLRLIYYSQIVNDFQKGDIAEGYSVSREKKESFPLTVTSAQKNPTAFYLCASSIRQGDQGYTFGSGTRLTVV.

The chain is built from TRBV7-2 and TRBJ1-4; D ambiguous. Trimming stripped 1 base from V and 8 bases from J, with 8 bases between. The CDR3 length is 13 residues. Germline V gene lookup returns CDR1 SGHTA and CDR2 FQGNSA. CDR3 sequence reads: CASSLGAREKLFF. The DNA of the CDR3 is TGTGCCAGCAGCTTAGGGGCACGGGAAAAACTGTTTTTT. The full variable domain, with the rest looked up from reference TRBV7-2 and TRBJ1-4, is GAGVSQSPSNKVTEKGKDVELRCDPISGHTALYWYRQSLGQGLEFLIYFQGNSAPDKSGLPSDRFSAERTGGSVSTLTIQRTQQEDSAVYLCASSLGAREKLFFGSGTQLSVL.

The chain is built from TRBV6-1 and TRBJ2-3; 8 nucleotides align to TRBD1. The germline V gene encodes CDR1 MNHNS and CDR2 SASEGT. The CDR3 contains 13 residues. Germline trimming cut 5 bases from V and 5 bases from J; bases unmatched to any gene: 3. The CDR3 bases are TGTGCCAGCAGTACAGGGGGTGAAGATACGCAGTATTTT. Translation: CASSTGGEDTQYF.

The rearrangement joins TRBV4-2 to TRBJ1-1; TRBD1 matches 7 bases. With 4 bases clipped from V and 4 bases from J, the junction kept 9 bases outside the gene matches. This CDR3 is 15 amino acids long. The V gene's germline CDR1 is LGHNA and CDR2 YNFKEQ. The CDR3 loop is CASSREQGFGTEAFF. The CDR3 DNA sequence: TGTGCCAGCAGCCGAGAACAGGGGTTCGGCACTGAAGCTTTCTTT.

This chain's CDR3 is CASSWGGMNTEAFF. The CDR3 coding sequence is TGTGCCAGCAGCTGGGGGGGGATGAACACTGAAGCTTTCTTT. The chain uses TRBV7-9 and TRBJ1-1; maybe TRBD1 (5 bases). Germline-derived CDR1 and CDR2 are SEHNR and FQNEAQ (reference sequence). CDR3 length equals 14 residues. Trimming cost V 4 bases and J 0 bases, with 9 bases left between them.

This rearrangement joins TRBV7-8 to TRBJ1-1; no clear D. V lost 1 base and J lost 0, with 9 bases in between. From germline, CDR1 is SGHVS and CDR2 FQNEAQ. This CDR3 is 15 amino acids long. CDR3 DNA: TGTGCCAGCAGCTTAGAGGAGGGCGTGAACACTGAAGCTTTCTTT. This gives the protein CASSLEEGVNTEAFF.

V usage is TRBV5-4 and J usage is TRBJ2-5, with 9 bases aligning to TRBD1. J was trimmed by 5 bases and V by 4 bases; bases with no gene match: 15. CDR3 length equals 17 residues. Germline CDR1 and CDR2: SGHNT and YYREEE (reference sequence). The CDR3 nucleotides read TGTGCCAGCAGCAACCCAAACTGGGACAGGGATGAGGAGACCCAGTACTTC. It specifies CASSNPNWDRDEETQYF.

The genes are TRBV4-1 and TRBJ2-7, with D perhaps matching TRBD2 (6 bases). The germline V gene encodes CDR1 MGHRA and CDR2 YSYEKL. Trimming removed 0 bases from V and 3 bases from J, with 15 bases in between. The length of the CDR3 is 16 residues. The CDR3 nucleotides read TGCGCCAGCAGCCAAGATACCGGGCGGGGAGTCTACGAGCAGTACTTC. It translates to CASSQDTGRGVYEQYF.

This clone was picked up a small number of times. The genes are TRBV15 and TRBJ2-2, with 14 bases matching TRBD2. V lost 4 bases to trimming and J lost 5 bases; unmatched junction nucleotides: 15. Germline values: CDR1 LNHNV, CDR2 YYDKDF (reference sequence). This CDR3 has 20 residues. CDR3 nucleotides: TGTGCCACCAGCACTCGACTAGCGGGAGGGCCAGGTGTAGAAACCGGGGAGCTGTTTTTT. Its translation is CATSTRLAGGPGVETGELFF.

This clone was found a few times. CDR3 DNA: TGTGCCAGCAACCCCAGGGGGCCTGCCGGGGAGCTGTTTTTT. Its protein is CASNPRGPAGELFF. The chain carries TRBV6-1 and TRBJ2-2, with TRBD1 matching over 8 bases. The CDR3 is 14 amino acids. Germline V gene lookup returns CDR1 MNHNS and CDR2 SASEGT. J gave up 6 bases and V 7 bases, and 7 bases lay outside the gene matches.